This TCR beta chain is drawn from a study of T cell changes during pregnancy in multiple sclerosis. Trimming stripped 7 bases from V and 0 bases from J, with 15 bases between. Germline CDR1 and CDR2: MDHEN and SYDVKM. The CDR3 sequence is 15 residues long. Libraries were prepared by immunoSEQ multiplex PCR; TCRdb keeps only in-frame clonotypes and omits some of them. The data hold about 64,000 clones, with about 92% observed a single time. The chain is built from TRBV28 and TRBJ1-1, with TRBD1 as a possible D gene (6 bases). This specimen consisted of peripheral blood, obtained in the third trimester of pregnancy. The sequence was collected from a female donor in good health, enrolled as a control in a pregnancy study. The CDR3 loop is CASTTMGGLNTEAFF. CDR3 bases: TGTGCCAGCACCACAATGGGGGGGCTGAACACTGAAGCTTTCTTT.